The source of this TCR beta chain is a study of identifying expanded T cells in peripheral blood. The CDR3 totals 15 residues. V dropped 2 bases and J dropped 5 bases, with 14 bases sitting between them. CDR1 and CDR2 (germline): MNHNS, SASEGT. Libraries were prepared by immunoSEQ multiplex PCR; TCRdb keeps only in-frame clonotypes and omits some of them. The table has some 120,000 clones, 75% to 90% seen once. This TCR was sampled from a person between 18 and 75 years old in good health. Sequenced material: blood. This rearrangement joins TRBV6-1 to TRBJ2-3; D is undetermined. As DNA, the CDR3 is TGTGCCAGCAGTGAACGGGCTTTTTGGGTAGATACGCAGTATTTT. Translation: CASSERAFWVDTQYF.